This T cell receptor beta chain was recovered during a study of response to subunit inactivated influenza vaccine. Broader study findings: The authors suggested that every seasonal influenza vaccination recruits few new T cells.

To note about this clonotype: Its antigen remains unknown.

TCRdb passed the RT-PCR reads through MiXCR, listing each CDR3 protein once. Of approximately 680,000 distinct CDR3 sequences detected, 15% to 19% appear once; the ten largest clones hold around 10%. This CDR3 contains 15 residues. Germline values: CDR1 SNHLY, CDR2 FYNNEI. V gave up 2 bases and J gave up 4 bases, with 11 bases separating them. The chain combines TRBV2 with TRBJ1-4; no definite D call. The sample consisted of PBMCs from blood, taken 11 to 12 days after vaccination. The source is a man aged 45-60 years who received an inactivated influenza vaccine. This chain's CDR3 is CASSELSGLNEKLFF. The CDR3 nucleotides read TGTGCCAGCAGTGAACTTTCGGGCCTTAATGAAAAACTGTTTTTT. Together with reference TRBV2 and TRBJ1-4, the CDR3 gives the full variable domain: EPEVTQTPSHQVTQMGQEVILRCVPISNHLYFYWYRQILGQKVEFLVSFYNNEISEKSEIFDDQFSVERPDGSNFTLKIRSTKLEDSAMYFCASSELSGLNEKLFFGSGTQLSVL.